One and the same sample provided the 22 T cell receptor beta chains below, sequenced in a study of CD8 T cells in ankylosing spondylitis (dated by TCRdb to about 2017). Library method: 5' RACE. The data were produced on an Illumina HiSeq 2500. In-frame beta chains were kept once TCRdb had trimmed the public reads at Q25 with fastp and called clones with MiXCR. Rows are unified per CDR3 protein, each entry keeping the most common DNA and genes. The sample includes 150,000 to 200,000 distinct CDR3 sequences, with around a tenth observed a single time. Jointly, the top ten make up about 28% of the sample. Sequenced sample: blood, either unsorted or a sorted T cell fraction (not recorded which). These receptors were taken from a male donor with ankylosing spondylitis or in good health (not recorded which).

At least ten counts were recorded for this clonotype. The chain is built from TRBV29-1 and TRBJ2-3; 12 bases line up with TRBD1. Trimming took 8 bases from V and 5 from J; bases not matched to a gene: 11. Per germline, CDR1 SQVTM and CDR2 ANQGSEA. The CDR3 runs 15 residues. CDR3 amino acids: CSTTGTGGAEDTQYF. CDR3 in DNA: TGCAGCACAACCGGGACAGGGGGCGCGGAAGATACGCAGTATTTT.

The sample holds a few counts of this clonotype. The rearrangement uses TRBV6-2 or TRBV6-3 and TRBJ1-5, with D unclear. V was shortened by 2 bases and J by 6 bases, with 8 bases between the two germline ends. CDR3 size: 13 residues. Germline V gene lookup returns CDR1 MNHEY and CDR2 SVGEGT. The CDR3 sequence: CASSYIGIQPQHF. The CDR3 bases are TGTGCCAGCAGTTACATAGGGATTCAGCCCCAGCATTTT.

This chain links TRBV20-1 with TRBJ1-5, with TRBD1 matching over 8 bases. CDR1 DFQATT and CDR2 SNEGSKA come from the germline V gene (reference sequence). V lost 5 bases, J lost 6 bases, and 6 bases stayed unmatched. CDR3 length: 13 residues. CDR3 sequence: CSAAQGASQPQHF. The CDR3 DNA is TGCAGTGCTGCTCAGGGGGCTAGTCAGCCCCAGCATTTT.

The V call is TRBV7-2, the J call TRBJ1-6, with TRBD1 as a possible D gene (5 bases). The CDR3 has 17 residues. The germline V gene encodes CDR1 SGHTA and CDR2 FQGNSA. Trimming shortened V by 2 bases and J by 8 bases, and 19 bases separated the two germline ends. The CDR3: CASSLWPSGLGDSPLHF. CDR3 nucleotides: TGTGCCAGCAGCTTATGGCCCTCTGGGTTGGGGGATTCACCCCTCCACTTT. Filled out from reference TRBV7-2 and TRBJ1-6, the complete variable domain reads GAGVSQSPSNKVTEKGKDVELRCDPISGHTALYWYRQSLGQGLEFLIYFQGNSAPDKSGLPSDRFSAERTGGSVSTLTIQRTQQEDSAVYLCASSLWPSGLGDSPLHFGNGTRLTVT.

The V call is TRBV11-2, the J call TRBJ2-2, with TRBD2 identical over 8 bases. Germline values: CDR1 SGHAT, CDR2 FQNNGV. CDR3 length: 18 amino acids. V lost 0 bases and J lost 9; bases outside the gene matches: 15. CDR3 bases: TGTGCCAGCAGCTTAGACGTCATGACTAGCGAGATTGTTCGGGAGCTGTTTTTT. Amino acid sequence: CASSLDVMTSEIVRELFF.

There are many counts of this clonotype. The CDR3 DNA sequence: TGCAGTGCGCAATCTAGCGGGGTTGGTAACGAGCAGTACTTC. It encodes CSAQSSGVGNEQYF. This sequence joins TRBV20-1 and TRBJ2-7; TRBD2 matches at 9 bases. CDR1 is DFQATT and CDR2 is SNEGSKA in the germline V gene (reference sequence). The trim removed 6 bases at V and 5 bases at J, leaving 11 bases unmatched. This CDR3 is 14 amino acids long.

There are many counts of this clonotype. The V and J genes are TRBV29-1 and TRBJ1-2, with 8 positions matching TRBD1. Unmatched junction bases numbered 7, after V lost 7 bases and J lost 3 bases. The CDR3 extends over 13 amino acids. Germline V gene data show CDR1 as SQVTM and CDR2 as ANQGSEA. CDR3 sequence (DNA): TGCAGCGCGGGACAGGCGAACTACTATGGCTACACCTTC. This gives the protein CSAGQANYYGYTF.

This clonotype was observed at least ten times. V usage is TRBV14 and J usage is TRBJ2-7; no reliable D call. V shed 4 bases and J shed 3 bases, with 7 bases lying between them. The CDR3 has 12 amino acids. Germline V gene sequence: CDR1 SGHDN, CDR2 FVKESK. Here the CDR3 reads CASSPTYYEQYF. CDR3 bases: TGTGCCAGCAGCCCTACTTACTACGAGCAGTACTTC.

There are a few counts of this clonotype. The chain links TRBV28 to TRBJ2-7; 10 bases line up with TRBD2. The germline CDR1 and CDR2 sequences are MDHEN and SYDVKM. Trimming at V came to 6 bases and at J to 5 bases, leaving 10 bases not matched to a gene. The CDR3 extends over 15 amino acids. CDR3 protein: CASRGASGRLHEQYF. The CDR3 nucleotides read TGTGCCAGCAGGGGCGCTAGCGGGAGACTCCACGAGCAGTACTTC.

This clonotype appeared a few times. The V and J genes are TRBV12-3 or TRBV12-4 and TRBJ2-3; either TRBD1 or TRBD2 may supply D (5 bases each). The CDR3 is made up of 14 amino acids. Trimming stripped 7 bases from V and 5 bases from J, with 16 bases between. CDR3 amino acids: CASTSGRTVDTQYF. The CDR3 nucleotides read TGTGCCAGCACTTCGGGACGTACCGTAGATACGCAGTATTTT.

At least ten counts were recorded for this clonotype. V usage is TRBV10-2 and J usage is TRBJ2-3, with 12 bases identical to TRBD1. The CDR3 sequence is 15 residues long. Looked up from germline, CDR1 is WSHSY and CDR2 is SAAADI. The V segment lost 0 bases and the J segment 8 bases; nucleotides outside the gene matches: 3. The CDR3 coding sequence is TGCGCCAGCAGTGAGTCGGGACAGGGGGCAGCTACGCAGTATTTT. Translation: CASSESGQGAATQYF.

Many counts were recorded for this clonotype. This chain connects TRBV2 to TRBJ2-1, with D uncertain. Germline V gene data show CDR1 as SNHLY and CDR2 as FYNNEI. The CDR3 contains 12 residues. V lost 7 bases and J lost 5, with 9 bases in between. CDR3 in amino acids: CASKRDDNEQFF. The CDR3 DNA reads TGTGCCAGCAAAAGGGATGACAATGAGCAGTTCTTC.

Only a few counts were recorded for this clonotype. This chain links TRBV7-2 with TRBJ1-1; D unresolved. The germline V gene encodes CDR1 SGHTA and CDR2 FQGNSA. Trimming took 0 bases from V and 4 from J, leaving 12 bases between them. This CDR3 contains 15 residues. CDR3 DNA: TGTGCCAGCAGCTTAGCTAATGTAGGCAGCACTGAAGCTTTCTTT. Protein sequence: CASSLANVGSTEAFF.

A few counts support this clonotype. As DNA, the CDR3 is TGTGCCAGCAGGCCTACCGGGACACTCTTTACCGGGGAGCTGTTTTTT. Translation: CASRPTGTLFTGELFF. The chain links TRBV28 to TRBJ2-2; D is perhaps TRBD1 (6 bases). CDR1 is MDHEN and CDR2 is SYDVKM in the germline V gene. Trimming stripped 6 bases from V and 5 bases from J, with 19 bases between. This CDR3 is built from 16 residues.

This clonotype was seen at least ten times. The chain employs TRBV7-9 and TRBJ1-2; maybe TRBD1 (5 bases). Trimming pared 1 base from V and 8 bases from J, leaving 5 bases between. The CDR3 spans 11 residues. Germline V CDR1 and CDR2: SEHNR, FQNEAQ (reference sequence). CDR3: CASSLGQGYTF. The CDR3 DNA reads as TGTGCCAGCAGCTTAGGACAGGGCTACACCTTC.

The rearrangement uses TRBV10-3 and TRBJ2-7; 10 bases line up with TRBD2. V lost 6 bases, J lost 4 bases, and 6 bases stayed unmatched. This CDR3 contains 14 residues. Germline V gives CDR1 ENHRY, CDR2 SYGVKD. The CDR3 spells CAIRASGGLYEQYF. For the CDR3, the DNA is TGTGCCATCAGGGCTAGCGGGGGATTATACGAGCAGTACTTC.

At least ten counts were recorded for this clonotype. The rearrangement uses TRBV5-6 and TRBJ2-5; D is unclear. V lost 0 bases and J lost 5, with 14 bases in between. This CDR3 has 15 residues. CDR1 and CDR2 from the germline V gene are SGHDT and YYEEEE. The DNA of the CDR3 is TGTGCCAGCAGCTTGGAAGTCGATCAAGAGGAGACCCAGTACTTC. Translated, it gives CASSLEVDQEETQYF. Looking up the rest from reference TRBV5-6 and TRBJ2-5 gives the full variable domain: DAGVTQSPTHLIKTRGQQVTLRCSPKSGHDTVSWYQQALGQGPQFIFQYYEEEERQRGNFPDRFSGHQFPNYSSELNVNALLLGDSALYLCASSLEVDQEETQYFGPGTRLLVL.

This clonotype was seen a handful of times. The V and J genes are TRBV16 and TRBJ1-5; weak D call: TRBD1 (5 bases). The CDR3 is 13 amino acids. In germline, CDR1 is KGHSY, CDR2 FQNENV. V lost 7 bases to trimming and J lost 5 bases, with 12 bases between them. Here the CDR3 DNA reads TGTGCCAGCAAGCGGATGGGGGATCAGCCCCAGCATTTT. It yields the protein CASKRMGDQPQHF.

This clonotype has a count of ten or more. The chain uses TRBV12-3 or TRBV12-4 and TRBJ2-6, with TRBD1 matching 10 bases. The CDR3 is 18 amino acids. V lost 5 bases, J lost 1 base, and 8 bases stayed unmatched. CDR3 DNA: TGTGCCAGCAGTCTCGGGGGACAGGGGCCATCTGGGGCCAACGTCCTGACTTTC. Protein: CASSLGGQGPSGANVLTF.

The rearrangement uses TRBV20-1 and TRBJ2-1, with TRBD2 matching over 12 bases. Germline V CDR1 and CDR2: DFQATT, SNEGSKA (reference sequence). This CDR3 comprises 17 residues. J lost 5 bases, V lost 3 bases, and 11 bases had no gene match. CDR3 DNA: TGCAGTGCTAGGCTACTACGACTAGCGGGGGAGAACAATGAGCAGTTCTTC. The encoded protein is CSARLLRLAGENNEQFF.

Only a few counts were recorded for this clonotype. The chain links TRBV11-3 to TRBJ2-1; 14 bases agree with TRBD2. Unmatched junction bases numbered 5, after V lost 5 bases and J lost 8 bases. This CDR3 contains 15 residues. Germline-derived CDR1 and CDR2 are SGHNT and YENEEA. Written as DNA, the CDR3 is TGTGCCAGCAGCCTCGGGACTAGCGGGAGCTATGAGCAGTTCTTC. Translated: CASSLGTSGSYEQFF.

This clonotype has at least ten counts. The rearrangement links TRBV5-1 to TRBJ1-1; D is unclear. The germline V gene encodes CDR1 SGHRS and CDR2 YFSETQ. This CDR3 region has 15 residues. The V end was cut by 0 bases, the J end by 1 base, with 10 bases between. The CDR3 loop reads CASSLERVANTEAFF. For the CDR3, the DNA is TGCGCCAGCAGCTTGGAAAGGGTGGCGAACACTGAAGCTTTCTTT. Complete variable domain (other parts from reference TRBV5-1 and TRBJ1-1): KAGVTQTPRYLIKTRGQQVTLSCSPISGHRSVSWYQQTPGQGLQFLFEYFSETQRNKGNFPGRFSGRQFSNSRSEMNVSTLELGDSALYLCASSLERVANTEAFFGQGTRLTVV.